One and the same sample provided the 7 T cell receptor beta chains below, sequenced in a study of blood T cell repertoires in COVID-19. Repertoires were generated with immunoSEQ multiplex PCR, while TCRdb's copy carries only in-frame clones and drops some. The table shows 27,000 or so clones, with 90% to 95% occurring only once. Sample: peripheral blood. These receptors all come from a human donor with active COVID-19. The donor label of this sample is uncertain.

This rearrangement joins TRBV7-2 to TRBJ2-3; 7 bases agree with TRBD2. Germline loops: CDR1 SGHTA, CDR2 FQGNSA. The CDR3 runs 17 residues. V shed 4 bases and J 2 bases; nucleotides not matched to a gene: 12. CDR3 bases: TGTGCCAGCAGCTCCCTCGATGGGCTAGCGGTCACAGATACGCAGTATTTT. Protein product: CASSSLDGLAVTDTQYF.

This chain links TRBV5-1 with TRBJ2-5; 9 bases map to TRBD2. The CDR3 totals 14 residues. The V segment lost 4 bases and the J segment 5 bases; nucleotides outside the gene matches: 6. Germline CDR1 is SGHRS and CDR2 is YFSETQ. The CDR3 protein is CASSRASGDETQYF. The CDR3 nucleotides read TGCGCCAGCAGCAGGGCTAGCGGGGATGAGACCCAGTACTTC.

This chain joins TRBV7-2 and TRBJ1-3; 7 bases agree with TRBD1. Germline V CDR1 and CDR2: SGHTA, FQGNSA. The ends lost 0 bases at V and 7 bases at J; junction bases unmatched: 3. This CDR3 has 14 amino acids. The CDR3 sequence is CASSLAGTENTIYF. The CDR3 nucleotides read TGTGCCAGCAGCTTAGCCGGGACAGAGAACACCATATATTTT.

This chain uses TRBV10-3 with TRBJ2-3; D might be TRBD1 (6 bases). The V gene's germline CDR1 is ENHRY and CDR2 SYGVKD. The CDR3 totals 14 residues. Between the trimmed V and J ends, which lost 0 bases and 3 bases, there was a span of 7 bases. The CDR3 coding sequence is TGTGCCATCAGTGAGTCGACAGGAACAGATACGCAGTATTTT. Translating it yields CAISESTGTDTQYF.

The chain combines TRBV10-1 with TRBJ2-7, with 8 bases aligning to TRBD2. The germline V gene encodes CDR1 WNHNN and CDR2 SYGVQD (reference sequence). The CDR3 runs 13 residues. Unmatched junction bases numbered 8, after V lost 7 bases and J lost 6 bases. CDR3 sequence reads: CASTLTSAGEQYF. The DNA for the CDR3 is TGCGCCAGCACCCTGACTAGCGCCGGCGAGCAGTACTTC.

The sample holds one count of this clone. This chain connects TRBV27 to TRBJ1-4, with 8 positions matching TRBD1. CDR1 and CDR2 from the germline V gene are MNHEY and SMNVEV (reference sequence). This CDR3 is built from 14 residues. Trimming took 8 bases from V and 4 from J; bases not matched to a gene: 6. The CDR3 spells CASGDRGFNEKLFF. The CDR3 nucleotides read TGTGCCAGCGGCGACAGGGGCTTTAATGAAAAACTGTTTTTT.

The V gene is TRBV6-1, the J gene TRBJ2-7; TRBD1 agrees at 8 bases. Germline V gene sequence: CDR1 MNHNS, CDR2 SASEGT. Losses at the gene ends were 2 bases for V and 3 bases for J; bases not matched to a gene: 3. The length of the CDR3 is 14 residues. CDR3 amino acids: CASSETQGDYEQYF. The CDR3 DNA sequence: TGTGCCAGCAGTGAAACACAGGGGGACTACGAGCAGTACTTC.